This TCR beta chain appears in the sequencing data of a study of monozygotic twins with inflammatory bowel disease. Every TCR library drew on about 3.5 ug of total RNA. TCRdb reworked the 5' RACE reads into one entry per CDR3 protein, no DNA. In all, the sample yields 110,000 or so distinct CDR3 sequences. General study points: No distinction between different T cell subtypes was possible. Evidence did not back any single strong signal or clonotype linked to IBD.

To note about this clonotype: The target antigen is unknown.

Germline V gene data show CDR1 as SGDLS and CDR2 as YYNGEE. The CDR3 has 14 residues. Sequencing was carried out using blood. This receptor was taken from a human donor with ulcerative colitis or Crohn's disease, or a healthy co-twin of an affected twin (not recorded which). The chain is built from TRBV9 and TRBJ2-1; TCRdb reports TRBD2, a call that lacks DNA to check it against. CDR3 amino acids: CASSVGPASDEQFF.